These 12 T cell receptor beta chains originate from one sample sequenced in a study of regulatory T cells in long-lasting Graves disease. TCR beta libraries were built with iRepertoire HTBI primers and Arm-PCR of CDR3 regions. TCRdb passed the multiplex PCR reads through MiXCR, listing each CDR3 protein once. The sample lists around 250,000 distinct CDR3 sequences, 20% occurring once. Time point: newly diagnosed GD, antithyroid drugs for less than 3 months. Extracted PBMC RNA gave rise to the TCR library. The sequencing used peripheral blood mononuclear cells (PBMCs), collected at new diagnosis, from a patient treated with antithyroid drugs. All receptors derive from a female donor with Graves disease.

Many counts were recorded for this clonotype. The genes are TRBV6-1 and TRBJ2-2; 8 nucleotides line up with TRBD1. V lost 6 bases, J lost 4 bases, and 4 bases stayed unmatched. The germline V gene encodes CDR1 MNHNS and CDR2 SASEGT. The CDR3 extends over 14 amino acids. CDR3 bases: TGTGCCAGCAGCGGACAGGGTGCCACCGGGGAGCTGTTTTTT. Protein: CASSGQGATGELFF.

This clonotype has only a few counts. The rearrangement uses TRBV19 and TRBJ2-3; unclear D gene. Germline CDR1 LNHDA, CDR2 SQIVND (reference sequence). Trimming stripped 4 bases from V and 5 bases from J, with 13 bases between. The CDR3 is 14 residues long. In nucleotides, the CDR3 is TGTGCCAGTAGTACCCGGGTGGGTGGAGATACGCAGTATTTT. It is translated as CASSTRVGGDTQYF. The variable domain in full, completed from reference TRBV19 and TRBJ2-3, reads DGGITQSPKYLFRKEGQNVTLSCEQNLNHDAMYWYRQDPGQGLRLIYYSQIVNDFQKGDIAEGYSVSREKKESFPLTVTSAQKNPTAFYLCASSTRVGGDTQYFGPGTRLTVL.

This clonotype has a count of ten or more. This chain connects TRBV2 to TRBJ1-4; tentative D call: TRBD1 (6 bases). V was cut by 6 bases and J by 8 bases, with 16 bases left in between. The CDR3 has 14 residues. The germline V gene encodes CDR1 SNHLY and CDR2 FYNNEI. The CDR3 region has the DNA TGTGCCAGCAGATTTTCAGGGGCGCAGGAAAAACTGTTTTTT. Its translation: CASRFSGAQEKLFF.

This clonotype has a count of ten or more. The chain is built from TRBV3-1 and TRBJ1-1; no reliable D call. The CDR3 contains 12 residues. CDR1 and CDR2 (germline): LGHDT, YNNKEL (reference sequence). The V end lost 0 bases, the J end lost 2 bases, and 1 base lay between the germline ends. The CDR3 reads CASSQENTEAFF. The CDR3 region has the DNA TGTGCCAGCAGCCAAGAAAACACTGAAGCTTTCTTT. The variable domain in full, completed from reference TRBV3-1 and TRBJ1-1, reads DTAVSQTPKYLVTQMGNDKSIKCEQNLGHDTMYWYKQDSKKFLKIMFSYNNKELIINETVPNRFSPKSPDKAHLNLHINSLELGDSAVYFCASSQENTEAFFGQGTRLTVV.

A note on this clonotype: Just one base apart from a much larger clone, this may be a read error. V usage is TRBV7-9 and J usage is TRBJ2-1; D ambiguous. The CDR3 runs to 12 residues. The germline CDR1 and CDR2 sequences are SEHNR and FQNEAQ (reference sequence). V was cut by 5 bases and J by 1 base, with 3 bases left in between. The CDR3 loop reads CASSQSYNEQFF. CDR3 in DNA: TGTGCCAGCAGCCAGTCCTACAATGAGCAGTTCTTC.

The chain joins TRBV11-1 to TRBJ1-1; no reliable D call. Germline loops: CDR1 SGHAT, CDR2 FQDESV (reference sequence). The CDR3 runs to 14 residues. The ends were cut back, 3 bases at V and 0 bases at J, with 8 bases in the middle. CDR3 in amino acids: CASSFRQMNTEAFF. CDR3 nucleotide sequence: TGTGCCAGCAGCTTCCGCCAGATGAACACTGAAGCTTTCTTT.

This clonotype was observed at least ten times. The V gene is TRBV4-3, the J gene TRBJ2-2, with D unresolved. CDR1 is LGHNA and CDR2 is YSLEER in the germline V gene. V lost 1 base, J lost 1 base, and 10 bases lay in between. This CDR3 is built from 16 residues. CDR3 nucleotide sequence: TGCGCCAGCAGCCAAGGGCCAGGAGTGAACACCGGGGAGCTGTTTTTT. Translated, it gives CASSQGPGVNTGELFF.

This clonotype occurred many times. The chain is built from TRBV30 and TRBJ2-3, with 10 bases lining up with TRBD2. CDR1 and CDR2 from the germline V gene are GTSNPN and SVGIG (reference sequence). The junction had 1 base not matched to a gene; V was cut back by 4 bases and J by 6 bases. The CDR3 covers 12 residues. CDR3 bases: TGTGCCTGGAAAGCGGGAGGGGATACGCAGTATTTT. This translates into CAWKAGGDTQYF.

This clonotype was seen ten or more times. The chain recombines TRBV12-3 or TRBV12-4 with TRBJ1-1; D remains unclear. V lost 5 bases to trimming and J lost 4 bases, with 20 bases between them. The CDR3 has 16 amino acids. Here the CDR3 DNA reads TGTGCCAGCAGTCCCATTCGGGGAAGATTCGGCACTGAAGCTTTCTTT. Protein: CASSPIRGRFGTEAFF.

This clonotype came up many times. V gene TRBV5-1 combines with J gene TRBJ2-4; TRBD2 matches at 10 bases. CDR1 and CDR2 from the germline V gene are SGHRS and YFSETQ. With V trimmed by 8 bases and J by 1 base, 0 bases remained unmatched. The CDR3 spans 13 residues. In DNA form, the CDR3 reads TGCGCCAGTAGCGGGGGGGCCAAAAACATTCAGTACTTC. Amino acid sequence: CASSGGAKNIQYF. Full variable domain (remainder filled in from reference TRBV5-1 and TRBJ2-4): KAGVTQTPRYLIKTRGQQVTLSCSPISGHRSVSWYQQTPGQGLQFLFEYFSETQRNKGNFPGRFSGRQFSNSRSEMNVSTLELGDSALYLCASSGGAKNIQYFGAGTRLSVL.

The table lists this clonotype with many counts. The CDR3 here is CASSLSRTSGGPSYNEQFF. CDR3 coding DNA: TGTGCCAGCAGCTTATCGCGCACTAGCGGGGGGCCCTCCTACAATGAGCAGTTCTTC. The V call is TRBV7-9, the J call TRBJ2-1; 12 nucleotides line up with TRBD2. V trimming: 2 bases; J trimming: 0 bases; junction bases outside the gene matches: 8. Germline CDR1 reads SEHNR; CDR2 reads FQNEAQ (reference sequence). The CDR3 has 19 residues.

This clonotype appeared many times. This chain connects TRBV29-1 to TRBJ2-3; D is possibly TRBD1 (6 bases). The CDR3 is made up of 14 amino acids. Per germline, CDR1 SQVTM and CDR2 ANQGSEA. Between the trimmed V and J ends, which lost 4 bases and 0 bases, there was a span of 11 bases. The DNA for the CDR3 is TGCAGCGTTGCGTCGGACAGCAGCACAGATACGCAGTATTTT. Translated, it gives CSVASDSSTDTQYF.